This section outlines one T cell receptor beta chain sequence together with its context. Its antigen is undetermined. Germline CDR1 is ENHRY and CDR2 is SYGVKD. This CDR3 region has 15 residues. V lost 0 bases, J lost 0 bases, and 9 bases lay in between. Assay used: immunoSEQ multiplex PCR; TCRdb lists only in-frame clones, some missing. The sample lists some 650,000 clones; around 97% were seen once. Memory CD4+ cells were the fraction left after CD45RA+ naive selection. These data come from a study of shared clonotypes between healthy human individuals. Overall study findings and caveats: About 5% of naive CD4 clonotypes were common to a handful of donors.

Sequenced material: naive CD4+ T cells sorted from blood. The subset is: CD45RA+ positively selected. The sequence was obtained from a woman aged 25 to 45 in good health. The chain uses TRBV10-3 and TRBJ2-7; no reliable D call. CDR3 DNA sequence: TGTGCCATCAGTGAGTCATCACCCCGCTCCTACGAGCAGTACTTC. Encoded protein: CAISESSPRSYEQYF.